These 6 T cell receptor beta chains originate from one sample sequenced in a study of blood T cells in healthy people across ages. Alongside a J-beta primer mix, a sample-barcoded 5' primer served in a second PCR lasting about 7 to 12 cycles. A single record per CDR3 protein comes from TCRdb applying MiXCR to the 5' RACE reads. This table holds some 1.8 million distinct CDR3 sequences, about two fifths found once. What was sequenced was blood. These TCRs come from a human donor in good health.

V is TRBV12-3 or TRBV12-4 and J is TRBJ2-7; tentatively, D is TRBD1 (7 bases). The ends were cut back, 1 base at V and 6 bases at J, with 25 bases in the middle. The CDR3 is 18 residues long. In nucleotides, the CDR3 is TGTGCCAGCAGTTTAGGGTTTATTTATGGAGGGACAGACCCCGAGCAGTACTTC. Translation gives CASSLGFIYGGTDPEQYF.

As DNA, the CDR3 is TGCAGTGCATTACGGGACAGAAGTGAAAAACTGTTTTTT. It is translated as CSALRDRSEKLFF. This chain joins TRBV20-1 and TRBJ1-4; 7 bases fit TRBD1. V trimming: 6 bases; J trimming: 7 bases; junction bases outside the gene matches: 8. The CDR3 runs 13 residues. The germline CDR1 and CDR2 sequences are DFQATT and SNEGSKA (reference sequence).

This clonotype was counted only a few times. The chain employs TRBV7-9 and TRBJ2-3; the D is unclear. The V end lost 4 bases, the J end lost 10 bases, and 6 bases lay between the germline ends. This CDR3 contains 10 residues. CDR1 is SEHNR, CDR2 FQNEAQ, per germline (reference sequence). The DNA for the CDR3 is TGTGCCAGCAGCTCCCCCCCGCAGTATTTT. Translated, it gives CASSSPPQYF.

The V gene is TRBV3-1, the J gene TRBJ2-7, with a tentative D call TRBD1 (6 bases). V lost 5 bases, J lost 2 bases, and 13 bases lay in between. Germline values: CDR1 LGHDT, CDR2 YNNKEL (reference sequence). This CDR3 contains 14 residues. CDR3 DNA: TGTGCCAGCAGCTTACTCGACAGGCCCTACGAGCAGTACTTC. It codes for CASSLLDRPYEQYF.

The chain links TRBV7-9 to TRBJ1-3; no clear D gene. The CDR3 totals 16 residues. V gave up 3 bases and J gave up 2 bases, with 14 bases separating them. The germline gives CDR1 SEHNR, CDR2 FQNEAQ (reference sequence). CDR3 in amino acids: CASSLKGNGAGNTIYF. In DNA form, the CDR3 reads TGTGCCAGCAGCTTGAAGGGCAACGGAGCTGGAAACACCATATATTTT.

The chain uses TRBV12-3 or TRBV12-4 and TRBJ2-5, with 14 bases aligning to TRBD2. CDR3 length equals 14 residues. Trimming removed 5 bases from V and 4 bases from J; junction bases left unmatched: 0. CDR3 sequence: CASSGTSGGETQYF. Here the CDR3 DNA reads TGTGCCAGCAGTGGGACTAGCGGGGGAGAGACCCAGTACTTC.